The 8 T cell receptor beta chains presented below share a single source sample, sequenced in a study of blood T cell repertoires in COVID-19. The assay was immunoSEQ multiplex PCR, and TCRdb's table has in-frame clones only and misses some. The sample consists of about 320,000 clones, about 85% of them appearing once. The sequenced sample consisted of PBMCs or T cells enriched from blood (not recorded which). The receptors here all came from a woman in her twenties or thirties who had recovered from COVID-19.

The rearrangement links TRBV5-1 to TRBJ1-4; 8 positions match TRBD1. Germline CDR1 reads SGHRS; CDR2 reads YFSETQ. The CDR3 totals 14 residues. Unmatched junction bases numbered 6, after V lost 3 bases and J lost 8 bases. Written as DNA, the CDR3 is TGCGCCAGCAGCTCGGACAGGGTGGAGGAAAAACTGTTTTTT. It encodes CASSSDRVEEKLFF.

This chain joins TRBV14 and TRBJ1-6, with TRBD1 matching over 7 bases. The CDR3 totals 15 residues. Unmatched junction bases numbered 5, after V lost 3 bases and J lost 6 bases. The germline CDR1 and CDR2 sequences are SGHDN and FVKESK. The CDR3 is CASSQVTGTNSPLHF. CDR3 nucleotide sequence: TGTGCCAGCAGCCAGGTGACAGGGACTAATTCACCCCTCCACTTT.

The chain has TRBV19 and TRBJ1-5; D not certain. Germline V lookup: CDR1 LNHDA, CDR2 SQIVND (reference sequence). Trimming cost V 4 bases and J 11 bases, with 21 bases left between them. CDR3 size: 15 residues. This CDR3 is CASSTQNLVLETQHF. In DNA form, the CDR3 reads TGTGCCAGTAGTACCCAAAACCTAGTTCTCGAGACCCAGCATTTT.

The chain links TRBV2 to TRBJ2-5; 8 positions agree with TRBD1. The V segment lost 11 bases and the J segment 4 bases; nucleotides outside the gene matches: 9. The germline gives CDR1 SNHLY, CDR2 FYNNEI. The CDR3 is 13 residues long. In nucleotides, the CDR3 is TGTGCCGGTGCGACAGGGGCCGTAGAGACCCAGTACTTC. Amino acids: CAGATGAVETQYF.

V usage is TRBV7-2 and J usage is TRBJ1-2; 9 nucleotides line up with TRBD1. V shed 5 bases and J 6 bases; nucleotides not matched to a gene: 16. Germline lookup yields CDR1 SGHTA and CDR2 FQGNSA. The CDR3 runs 17 residues. The CDR3 nucleotides are TGTGCCAGCAGCCCTGGGTCCCTACGGGACAGGGATGATGGCTACACCTTC. This gives the protein CASSPGSLRDRDDGYTF. The full variable domain, with the rest looked up from reference TRBV7-2 and TRBJ1-2, is GAGVSQSPSNKVTEKGKDVELRCDPISGHTALYWYRQSLGQGLEFLIYFQGNSAPDKSGLPSDRFSAERTGGSVSTLTIQRTQQEDSAVYLCASSPGSLRDRDDGYTFGSGTRLTVV.

The rearrangement joins TRBV4-1 to TRBJ1-5; 8 positions agree with TRBD1. Germline V gives CDR1 MGHRA, CDR2 YSYEKL. With V trimmed by 1 base and J by 5 bases, 7 bases remained unmatched. The CDR3 spans 16 residues. The CDR3 DNA is TGCGCCAGCAGCCAAGCCCCCCAGGGGGCCGATCAGCCCCAGCATTTT. It yields the protein CASSQAPQGADQPQHF.

As to this clone: Other DNA sequences in the same sample also yield this CDR3. The V and J genes are TRBV18 and TRBJ1-5, with 12 bases matching TRBD1. With 3 bases clipped from V and 6 bases from J, the junction kept 3 bases outside the gene matches. The CDR3 sequence is 15 residues long. In germline, CDR1 is KGHSH, CDR2 LQKENI. CDR3 amino acids: CASSPGTGGGQPQHF. The CDR3 DNA sequence: TGTGCCAGCTCACCCGGGACAGGGGGCGGTCAGCCCCAGCATTTT.

The gene calls are TRBV19 and TRBJ1-3; 9 bases are shared with TRBD1. The germline CDR1 and CDR2 sequences are LNHDA and SQIVND (reference sequence). The CDR3 sequence is 16 residues long. Trimming took 5 bases from V and 4 from J; bases not matched to a gene: 9. CDR3: CASSAAVGTGGNTIYF. CDR3 bases: TGTGCCAGTAGTGCGGCGGTGGGGACAGGGGGAAACACCATATATTTT.